One sample yielded the 31 T cell receptor beta chains listed below, sequenced in a study of control samples from healthy donors and cancer patients. Generated by immunoSEQ multiplex PCR, the TCRdb table keeps only in-frame clones and is missing some. Among about 130,000 clones listed, around 92% were seen once. Sequenced material: PBMCs. The receptors come from a man older than 75 with head and neck cancer.

Only one count was recorded for this clone. The genes are TRBV5-1 and TRBJ2-4; D not certain. V lost 1 base and J 7 bases, leaving 9 bases between the germline ends. The CDR3 has 13 residues. Germline CDR1 reads SGHRS; CDR2 reads YFSETQ. The CDR3 region has the DNA TGCGCCAGCAGCTTGAATCTTGGGAACATTCAGTACTTC. Translated: CASSLNLGNIQYF. The full variable domain, its missing parts supplied by reference TRBV5-1 and TRBJ2-4, is KAGVTQTPRYLIKTRGQQVTLSCSPISGHRSVSWYQQTPGQGLQFLFEYFSETQRNKGNFPGRFSGRQFSNSRSEMNVSTLELGDSALYLCASSLNLGNIQYFGAGTRLSVL.

CDR3 protein: CASSLAGAAIEKLFF. The CDR3 DNA reads as TGTGCCAGCAGCTTAGCGGGGGCGGCTATTGAGAAACTGTTTTTT. The chain carries TRBV7-6 and TRBJ1-4; D might be TRBD1 (6 bases). V was pared by 0 bases and J by 11 bases, with 16 bases between. Germline V lookup: CDR1 SGHVS, CDR2 FNYEAQ. CDR3 size: 15 residues.

The chain uses TRBV5-1 and TRBJ2-3; TRBD2 agrees at 9 bases. In germline, CDR1 is SGHRS, CDR2 YFSETQ. There are 16 residues in the CDR3. The junction had 13 bases not matched to a gene; V was cut back by 4 bases and J by 7 bases. The CDR3 is CASSKPTSGAGNTQYF. The CDR3 DNA is TGCGCCAGCAGCAAACCGACTAGCGGTGCCGGCAATACGCAGTATTTT.

This clone was picked up one time. The CDR3 protein is CASRGVYSGLSYEQYF. CDR3 DNA sequence: TGTGCCAGCAGGGGAGTATATTCTGGGCTGTCCTACGAGCAGTACTTC. This chain uses TRBV6-4 with TRBJ2-7, with D possibly being TRBD2 (5 bases). V shed 6 bases and J shed 1 base, with 19 bases lying between them. Germline lookup yields CDR1 MRHNA and CDR2 SNTAGT. The length of the CDR3 is 16 residues.

The genes are TRBV7-6 and TRBJ2-7; D possibly uses TRBD1 or TRBD2 (6 bases each). CDR1 SGHVS and CDR2 FNYEAQ come from the germline V gene. V lost 1 base to trimming and J lost 3 bases, with 13 bases between them. The CDR3 consists of 15 residues. The chain's CDR3 is CASSLEAGRGYEQYF. The CDR3 nucleotides are TGTGCCAGCAGCTTAGAAGCGGGCAGGGGCTACGAGCAGTACTTC. The variable domain in full, completed from reference TRBV7-6 and TRBJ2-7, reads GAGVSQSPRYKVTKRGQDVALRCDPISGHVSLYWYRQALGQGPEFLTYFNYEAQQDKSGLPNDRFSAERPEGSISTLTIQRTEQRDSAMYRCASSLEAGRGYEQYFGPGTRLTVT.

The rearrangement uses TRBV21-1 and TRBJ1-6; TRBD1, the table's D call, lacks a check against the DNA. TRBV21-1 is a known pseudogene. The CDR3 covers 14 residues. Here the CDR3 DNA reads TGTGCCAGCACCCAGGGGTATCGGGATTCACCCCTCCACTTT. It is translated as CASTQGYRDSPLHF.

The rearrangement joins TRBV11-3 to TRBJ2-2; D remains unclear. This CDR3 is built from 13 residues. Trimming took 3 bases from V and 6 from J, leaving 8 bases between them. Germline CDR1 and CDR2: SGHNT and YENEEA. The CDR3 spells CASSFKGPGELFF. DNA of the CDR3: TGTGCCAGCAGCTTCAAGGGCCCCGGGGAGCTGTTTTTT.

The gene calls are TRBV29-1 and TRBJ2-5, with TRBD2 matching 7 bases. V trimming: 2 bases; J trimming: 10 bases; junction bases outside the gene matches: 7. CDR1 is SQVTM, CDR2 ANQGSEA, per germline. This CDR3 comprises 12 residues. The CDR3 sequence: CSVEKAGEVQYF. CDR3 bases: TGCAGCGTTGAAAAGGCGGGAGAGGTCCAGTACTTC. The variable domain in full, with the rest retrieved from reference TRBV29-1 and TRBJ2-5, is SAVISQKPSRDICQRGTSLTIQCQVDSQVTMMFWYRQQPGQSLTLIATANQGSEATYESGFVIDKFPISRPNLTFSTLTVSNMSPEDSSIYLCSVEKAGEVQYFGPGTRLLVL.

The J gene is TRBJ2-3, the V gene TRBV12-5, with D perhaps TRBD2 (5 bases). CDR3 length: 12 residues. The germline V gene encodes CDR1 LGHNT and CDR2 FRNRAP. V shed 7 bases and J shed 4 bases, with 9 bases lying between them. The CDR3 DNA reads TGTGCTAGTGACCTAGCCGCAGATACGCAGTATTTT. Its translation is CASDLAADTQYF. The full variable domain, its missing parts supplied by reference TRBV12-5 and TRBJ2-3, is DARVTQTPRHKVTEMGQEVTMRCQPILGHNTVFWYRQTMMQGLELLAYFRNRAPLDDSGMPKDRFSAEMPDATLATLKIQPSEPRDSAVYFCASDLAADTQYFGPGTRLTVL.

V usage is TRBV6-2 or TRBV6-3 and J usage is TRBJ2-7, with 7 bases that match TRBD2. Germline V gives CDR1 MNHEY, CDR2 SVGEGT. V was pared by 2 bases and J by 5 bases, with 0 bases of the junction left unmatched. The CDR3 is 12 amino acids. In DNA, the CDR3 is TGTGCCAGCAGTTACGCGGGGGACGAGCAGTACTTC. It codes for CASSYAGDEQYF.

The chain couples TRBV2 to TRBJ1-1, with TRBD1 identical over 8 bases. V lost 7 bases and J lost 6; bases outside the gene matches: 10. The germline V gene has CDR1 SNHLY and CDR2 FYNNEI. This CDR3 is built from 14 residues. The DNA of the CDR3 is TGTGCCAGCACGCTGGGCGACAGGGGAGCTGAAGCTTTCTTT. It is translated as CASTLGDRGAEAFF.

V is TRBV4-1 and J is TRBJ2-1; 11 bases map to TRBD2. Looked up from germline, CDR1 is MGHRA and CDR2 is YSYEKL. This CDR3 is built from 15 residues. The J segment lost 5 bases and the V segment lost 6 bases, leaving 6 bases of the junction unmatched. The CDR3 spells CASRAGLAGNNEQFF. The CDR3 bases are TGCGCCAGCAGGGCCGGACTAGCGGGTAACAATGAGCAGTTCTTC.

The CDR3 coding sequence is TGTGCCAGCAGCCCGAGGACGCTAAACACCGGGGAGCTGTTTTTT. Encoded protein: CASSPRTLNTGELFF. The chain joins TRBV7-2 to TRBJ2-2; D is ambiguous. This CDR3 has 15 amino acids. V was clipped by 5 bases and J by 2 bases, with 12 bases between them. The V gene's germline CDR1 is SGHTA and CDR2 FQGNSA.

This chain connects TRBV6-5 to TRBJ2-5; D gene unclear. Between the trimmed V and J ends, which lost 0 bases and 5 bases, there was a span of 10 bases. The CDR3 runs to 14 residues. The germline V gene encodes CDR1 MNHEY and CDR2 SVGAGI. The CDR3 region is CASSYSSRVETQYF. The CDR3 DNA follows: TGTGCCAGCAGTTACTCGTCCCGGGTGGAGACCCAGTACTTC.

The rearrangement uses TRBV6-5 and TRBJ1-4; D might be TRBD1 (5 bases). The V end was cut by 5 bases, the J end by 8 bases, with 15 bases between. Per germline, CDR1 MNHEY and CDR2 SVGAGI. The CDR3 runs to 14 residues. CDR3 loop: CASSLNDRGEKLFF. The DNA for the CDR3 is TGTGCCAGCAGTCTCAACGACCGGGGGGAAAAACTGTTTTTT.

DNA of the CDR3: TGTGCCAGCTCCGAGGGCTCGGGCCCGAACACTGAAGCTTTCTTT. This translates into CASSEGSGPNTEAFF. This chain connects TRBV18 to TRBJ1-1; no reliable D call. The germline V gene has CDR1 KGHSH and CDR2 LQKENI. The V and J ends lost 6 bases and 1 base respectively, with 15 bases between them. The CDR3 runs to 15 residues.

The CDR3 here is CASSLGASGVETQYF. In nucleotides, the CDR3 is TGTGCCAGTAGCCTGGGGGCTTCAGGGGTTGAGACCCAGTACTTC. This chain uses TRBV19 with TRBJ2-5, with a possible D match to TRBD1 (6 bases). V lost 6 bases and J lost 5, with 19 bases in between. CDR1 and CDR2 (germline): LNHDA, SQIVND (reference sequence). The CDR3 has 15 residues.

This chain joins TRBV10-3 and TRBJ2-2; D unclear. V was trimmed by 3 bases and J by 3 bases, leaving 8 bases between them. Germline lookup yields CDR1 ENHRY and CDR2 SYGVKD. CDR3 length equals 14 residues. The CDR3 nucleotides read TGTGCCATCAGTGAAGGCAGCCACACCGGGGAGCTGTTTTTT. Translated, it gives CAISEGSHTGELFF.

The CDR3 coding sequence is TGTGCCAGTAGTTTGACAGGGGGTTTTTACACCGGGGAGCTGTTTTTT. Amino acids: CASSLTGGFYTGELFF. The J gene is TRBJ2-2, the V gene TRBV19; TRBD1 matches 9 bases. Unmatched junction bases numbered 7, after V lost 5 bases and J lost 3 bases. Per the germline V gene, CDR1 is LNHDA and CDR2 is SQIVND (reference sequence). This CDR3 comprises 16 residues.

The V call is TRBV6-5, the J call TRBJ1-2; 9 nucleotides match TRBD1. Trimming removed 8 bases from V and 7 bases from J; junction bases left unmatched: 8. CDR3 length: 13 amino acids. CDR1 is MNHEY and CDR2 is SVGAGI in the germline V gene. CDR3 sequence reads: CASGRQGVGGYTF. CDR3 DNA: TGTGCCAGCGGAAGACAGGGGGTGGGTGGCTACACCTTC.

The gene calls are TRBV20-1 and TRBJ1-1, with D possibly being TRBD1 (5 bases). The CDR3 spans 11 residues. The germline V gene encodes CDR1 DFQATT and CDR2 SNEGSKA (reference sequence). The ends were cut back, 7 bases at V and 1 base at J, with 7 bases in the middle. The CDR3 bases are TGCAGTGGGAGGGGGAACACTGAAGCTTTCTTT. Protein sequence: CSGRGNTEAFF.

The chain uses TRBV3-1 (or the pseudogene TRBV3-2) and TRBJ2-7; 9 nucleotides align to TRBD2. The V and J ends lost 1 base and 6 bases, in that order; junction bases with no gene match: 7. The CDR3 extends over 15 amino acids. CDR1 is LGHDT, CDR2 YNNKEL, per germline (reference sequence). The CDR3 loop reads CASSQVSSGVGEQYF. The CDR3 DNA sequence: TGTGCCAGCAGCCAAGTGTCTAGCGGGGTAGGCGAGCAGTACTTC.

The CDR3 region is CASSPPTGTPEAFF. DNA of the CDR3: TGTGCCAGCTCACCACCCACAGGGACCCCTGAAGCTTTCTTT. The V gene is TRBV18, the J gene TRBJ1-1, with a possible D match to TRBD1 (6 bases). There are 14 residues in the CDR3. Germline CDR1 reads KGHSH; CDR2 reads LQKENI. Trimming took off 0 bases at V and 6 bases at J, with 11 bases between the two ends.

This chain connects TRBV4-1 to TRBJ2-7, with D possibly TRBD2 on 7 matching bases. V lost 1 base and J 0 bases, leaving 13 bases between the germline ends. This CDR3 spans 16 amino acids. Germline CDR1 reads MGHRA; CDR2 reads YSYEKL. CDR3 sequence: CASSQVRGASSYEQYF. CDR3 nucleotides: TGCGCCAGCAGCCAAGTCCGGGGGGCCAGCTCCTACGAGCAGTACTTC.

This chain uses TRBV6-2 or TRBV6-3 with TRBJ1-5; D remains ambiguous. CDR1 is MNHEY, CDR2 SVGEGT, per germline. This CDR3 comprises 15 residues. V dropped 0 bases and J dropped 2 bases, with 8 bases sitting between them. The chain's CDR3 is CASSYSPEGNQPQHF. CDR3 DNA: TGTGCCAGCAGTTACTCACCCGAGGGCAATCAGCCCCAGCATTTT.

The chain combines TRBV6-6 with TRBJ2-7, with D tentatively TRBD2 (5 bases). V was pared by 8 bases and J by 5 bases, with 13 bases between. The CDR3 length is 12 residues. Germline assignment: CDR1 MNHNY and CDR2 SVGAGI (reference sequence). CDR3 DNA sequence: TGTGCCAGCGGGAGACGTATGAACGAGCAGTACTTC. Protein product: CASGRRMNEQYF.

V usage is TRBV30 and J usage is TRBJ2-5, with D hard to call. This CDR3 spans 11 amino acids. V gave up 3 bases and J gave up 5 bases, with 7 bases separating them. CDR1 GTSNPN and CDR2 SVGIG come from the germline V gene (reference sequence). In DNA form, the CDR3 reads TGTGCCTGGAGACTAAAGGAGACCCAGTACTTC. Encoded protein: CAWRLKETQYF.

V usage is TRBV30 and J usage is TRBJ2-4, with 7 nucleotides matching TRBD2. Germline CDR1 GTSNPN, CDR2 SVGIG (reference sequence). The ends lost 0 bases at V and 1 base at J; junction bases unmatched: 3. The CDR3 contains 15 residues. The CDR3 coding sequence is TGTGCCTGGAGTGTAAGCGGGACCGCCAAAAACATTCAGTACTTC. It encodes CAWSVSGTAKNIQYF.

The J gene is TRBJ2-7, the V gene TRBV9; 8 bases fit TRBD1. With V trimmed by 4 bases and J by 7 bases, 13 bases remained unmatched. The CDR3 spans 15 residues. Germline V gene data show CDR1 as SGDLS and CDR2 as YYNGEE. CDR3 in amino acids: CASSPSGQGKEEQYF. CDR3 DNA: TGTGCCAGCAGCCCTTCTGGACAGGGAAAAGAGGAGCAGTACTTC. Based on the CDR3 plus reference TRBV9 and TRBJ2-7, the full variable domain is DSGVTQTPKHLITATGQRVTLRCSPRSGDLSVYWYQQSLDQGLQFLIQYYNGEERAKGNILERFSAQQFPDLHSELNLSSLELGDSALYFCASSPSGQGKEEQYFGPGTRLTVT.

The CDR3 spells CSDSGRNQPQHF. DNA for the CDR3: TGCAGCGATTCAGGGCGAAATCAGCCCCAGCATTTT. The chain links TRBV29-1 to TRBJ1-5; D perhaps matches TRBD1 (5 bases). V was trimmed by 7 bases and J by 4 bases, leaving 11 bases between them. The CDR3 is 12 residues long. Germline CDR1 SQVTM, CDR2 ANQGSEA.

This clone appeared a single time. The genes are TRBV7-9 and TRBJ1-4; D perhaps matches TRBD1 (5 bases). This CDR3 region has 15 residues. The V gene's germline CDR1 is SEHNR and CDR2 FQNEAQ (reference sequence). V was cut by 5 bases and J by 3 bases, with 13 bases left in between. The CDR3 sequence: CASSHPGRPNEKLFF. The CDR3 region has the DNA TGTGCCAGCAGCCATCCGGGACGGCCTAATGAAAAACTGTTTTTT.